This T cell receptor beta chain was recorded in a study of Ad26.COV2.S vaccination and SARS-CoV-2 variants. Noted treatment: over 15 received Ad26.COV2.S at low or high dose, single or two shots; about 5 received placebo; per-sample allocation not given. At day 63 after the first vaccine or placebo injection, samples were drawn. Points on this clone: Its antigen is not known.

The study's findings and limits: Participants given vaccine showed non-spike TCR breadth similar to that of placebo recipients.

Germline V gene data show CDR1 as MGHDK and CDR2 as SYGVNS. The CDR3 has 13 amino acids. V lost 6 bases, J lost 5 bases, and 2 bases stayed unmatched. Generated by immunoSEQ multiplex PCR, the TCRdb table keeps only in-frame clones and is missing some. Here the sample spans around 250,000 clones, about 83% being singletons. This TCR was recovered from a person aged 18-60 years who received the Ad26.COV2.S COVID-19 vaccine or a placebo. The chain has TRBV25-1 and TRBJ2-5; 11 bases are shared with TRBD2. The input for sequencing was peripheral blood, taken in a trial of Ad26.COV2.S vaccine versus placebo. CDR3 in DNA: TGTGCCAGCAGGGCTAGCGGGAGGGAGACCCAGTACTTC. It codes for CASRASGRETQYF.